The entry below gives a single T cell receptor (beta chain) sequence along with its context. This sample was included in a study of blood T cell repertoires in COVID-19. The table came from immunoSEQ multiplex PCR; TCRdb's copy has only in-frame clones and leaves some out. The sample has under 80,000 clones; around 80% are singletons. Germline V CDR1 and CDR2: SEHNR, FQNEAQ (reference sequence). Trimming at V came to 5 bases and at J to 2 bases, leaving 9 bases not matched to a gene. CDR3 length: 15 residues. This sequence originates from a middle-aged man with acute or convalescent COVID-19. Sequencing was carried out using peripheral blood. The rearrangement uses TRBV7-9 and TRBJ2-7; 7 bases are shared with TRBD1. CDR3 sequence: CASSPTIGQAYEQYF. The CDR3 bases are TGTGCCAGCAGCCCAACGATAGGACAGGCCTACGAGCAGTACTTC.